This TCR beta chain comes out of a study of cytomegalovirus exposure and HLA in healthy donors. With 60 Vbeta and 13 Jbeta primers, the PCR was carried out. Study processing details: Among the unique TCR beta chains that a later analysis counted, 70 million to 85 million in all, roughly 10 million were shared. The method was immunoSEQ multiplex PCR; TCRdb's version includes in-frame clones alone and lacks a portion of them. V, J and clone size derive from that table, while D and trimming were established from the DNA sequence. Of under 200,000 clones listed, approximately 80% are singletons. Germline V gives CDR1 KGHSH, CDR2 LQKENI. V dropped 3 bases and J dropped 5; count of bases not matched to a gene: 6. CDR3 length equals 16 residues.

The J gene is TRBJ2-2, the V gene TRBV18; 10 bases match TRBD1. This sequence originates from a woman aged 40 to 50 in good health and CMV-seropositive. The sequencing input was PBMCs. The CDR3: CASSPSGTGATGELFF. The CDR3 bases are TGTGCCAGCTCACCTTCCGGGACAGGGGCGACCGGGGAGCTGTTTTTT.